This TCR beta chain stems from a study of human T cells and chemical hapten exposure. The wider study: DPC at 0.01% went onto the upper back in patch tests, read at 6 days.

The time point here: pre-sensitization, week 0. This sample's treatment: therapeutic diphenylcyclopropenone sensitization with weekly scalp DPC. Investigators collected blood before applying each patch test. People who gave samples had alopecia, were 18 to 70 years old, and were suitable for DPC. This clonotype was detected ten times or more. Antigen unknown. TCRdb reprocessed the RACE reads via MiXCR and lists one record per CDR3 protein. The sample has over 300,000 distinct CDR3 sequences, 5.1% seen once. Germline V gene lookup returns CDR1 DFQATT and CDR2 SNEGSKA (reference sequence). This CDR3 is built from 15 residues. V lost 5 bases to trimming and J lost 8 bases; unmatched junction nucleotides: 13. Whole-study results and caveats: All donors were alopecia patients, so their immunity may differ from that of healthy people.

Sequenced material: whole blood, taken in connection with sensitization to the hapten diphenylcyclopropenone (DPC). This TCR came from a woman aged 45-59 years with alopecia areata. Some clones in this sample may be carry-over from other donors' samples. This rearrangement joins TRBV20-1 to TRBJ2-1; 9 nucleotides agree with TRBD2. CDR3 loop: CSAEGRASGDDEQFF. The CDR3 bases are TGCAGTGCTGAGGGCCGAGCTAGCGGGGACGATGAGCAGTTCTTC.